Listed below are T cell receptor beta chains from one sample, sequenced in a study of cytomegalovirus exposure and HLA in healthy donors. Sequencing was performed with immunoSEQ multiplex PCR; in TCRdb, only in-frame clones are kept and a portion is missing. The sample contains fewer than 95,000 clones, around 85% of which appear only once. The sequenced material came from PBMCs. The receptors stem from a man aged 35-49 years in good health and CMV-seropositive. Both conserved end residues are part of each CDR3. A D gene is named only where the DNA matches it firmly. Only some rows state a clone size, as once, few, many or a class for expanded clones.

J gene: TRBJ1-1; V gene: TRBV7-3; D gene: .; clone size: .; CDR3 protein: CASSYTVGPGNTEAFF; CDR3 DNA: TGTGCCAGCAGCTACACAGTGGGTCCAGGGAACACTGAAGCTTTCTTT
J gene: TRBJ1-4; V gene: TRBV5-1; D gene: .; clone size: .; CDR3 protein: CASSLAAGETEKLFF; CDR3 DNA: TGCGCCAGCAGCTTGGCGGCAGGGGAGACTGAAAAACTGTTTTTT
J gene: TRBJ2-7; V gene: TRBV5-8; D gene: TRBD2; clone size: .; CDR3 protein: CASSLVAGGGEQYF; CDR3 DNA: TGTGCCAGCAGCTTGGTAGCGGGTGGCGGCGAGCAGTACTTC
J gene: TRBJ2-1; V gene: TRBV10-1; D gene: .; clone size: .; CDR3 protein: CASTGASSDEQFF; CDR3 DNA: TGCGCCAGCACTGGAGCCAGTTCGGATGAGCAGTTCTTC
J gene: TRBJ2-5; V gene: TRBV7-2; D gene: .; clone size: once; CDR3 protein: CASSLRGRLGYQETQYF; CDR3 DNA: TGTGCCAGCAGCTTACGAGGCCGACTAGGTTACCAAGAGACCCAGTACTTC
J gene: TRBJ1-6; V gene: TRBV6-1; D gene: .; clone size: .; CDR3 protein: CASSEDIGNSPLHF; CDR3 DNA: TGTGCCAGCAGTGAGGACATAGGGAATTCACCCCTCCACTTT
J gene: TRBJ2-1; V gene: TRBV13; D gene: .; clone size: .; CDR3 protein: CASSLGWAGRGEQFF; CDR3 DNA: TGTGCCAGCAGCTTAGGCTGGGCTGGGAGAGGCGAGCAGTTCTTC
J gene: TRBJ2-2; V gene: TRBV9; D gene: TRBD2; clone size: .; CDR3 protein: CASSPHGMTSGSGTGELFF; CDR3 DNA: TGTGCCAGCAGCCCCCACGGGATGACTAGCGGGAGTGGTACCGGGGAGCTGTTTTTT
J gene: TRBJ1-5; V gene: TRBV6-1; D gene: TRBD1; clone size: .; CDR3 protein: CASGGQGGNQPQHF; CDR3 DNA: TGTGCCAGCGGGGGACAGGGAGGAAATCAGCCCCAGCATTTT
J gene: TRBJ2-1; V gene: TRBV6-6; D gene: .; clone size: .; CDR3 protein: CASSPGGRINEQFF; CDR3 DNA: TGTGCCAGCTCCCCTGGGGGCCGAATAAATGAGCAGTTCTTC
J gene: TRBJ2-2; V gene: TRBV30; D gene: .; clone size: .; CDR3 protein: CAWSVQNRFRGELFF; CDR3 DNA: TGTGCCTGGAGTGTACAGAACAGGTTTCGTGGGGAGCTGTTTTTT
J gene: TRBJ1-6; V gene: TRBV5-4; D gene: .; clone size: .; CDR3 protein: CASSLAHGDSPLHF; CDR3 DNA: TGTGCCAGCAGCTTGGCCCACGGTGATTCACCCCTCCACTTT
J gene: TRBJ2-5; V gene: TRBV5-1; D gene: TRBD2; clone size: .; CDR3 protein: CASSLWLAGHQETQYF; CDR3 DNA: TGCGCCAGCAGCTTGTGGCTAGCGGGGCATCAAGAGACCCAGTACTTC
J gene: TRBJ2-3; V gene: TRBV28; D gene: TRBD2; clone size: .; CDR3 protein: CASSSYGREGTDTQYF; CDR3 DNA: TGTGCCAGCAGTTCTTACGGGCGGGAGGGCACAGATACGCAGTATTTT
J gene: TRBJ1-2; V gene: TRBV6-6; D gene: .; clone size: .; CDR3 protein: CASSYGGTYGYTF; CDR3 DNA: TGTGCCAGCAGTTACGGGGGGACCTATGGCTACACCTTC
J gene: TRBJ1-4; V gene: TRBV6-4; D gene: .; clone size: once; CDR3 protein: CASSETTGPAEGKTVF; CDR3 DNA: TGTGCCAGCAGCGAAACTACAGGACCAGCGGAGGGAAAAACTGTTTTT
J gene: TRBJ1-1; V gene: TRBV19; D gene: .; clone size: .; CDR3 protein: CASSIKSGASTEAFF; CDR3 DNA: TGTGCCAGTAGTATCAAGTCAGGGGCCTCCACTGAAGCTTTCTTT
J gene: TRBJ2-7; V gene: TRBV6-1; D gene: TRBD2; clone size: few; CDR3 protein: CAARLALRYEQYF; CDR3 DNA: TGTGCCGCTCGACTAGCTCTTCGCTACGAGCAGTACTTC
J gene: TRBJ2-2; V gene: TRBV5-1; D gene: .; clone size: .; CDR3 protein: CASSLGHRDKNTGELFF; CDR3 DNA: TGCGCCAGCAGCTTGGGGCACCGGGACAAGAACACCGGGGAGCTGTTTTTT
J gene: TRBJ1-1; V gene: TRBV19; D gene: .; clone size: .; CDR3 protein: CASRPLQGGTEAFF; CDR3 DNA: TGTGCCAGTAGACCGTTACAGGGTGGAACTGAAGCTTTCTTT
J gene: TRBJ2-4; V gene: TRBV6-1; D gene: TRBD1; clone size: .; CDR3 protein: CASGSQTGSKNIQYF; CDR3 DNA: TGTGCCAGCGGGTCTCAGACAGGGTCCAAAAACATTCAGTACTTC
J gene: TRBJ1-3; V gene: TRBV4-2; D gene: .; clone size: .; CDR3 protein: CASSQDRGYGNTIYF; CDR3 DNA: TGTGCCAGCAGCCAAGACCGGGGATATGGAAACACCATATATTTT